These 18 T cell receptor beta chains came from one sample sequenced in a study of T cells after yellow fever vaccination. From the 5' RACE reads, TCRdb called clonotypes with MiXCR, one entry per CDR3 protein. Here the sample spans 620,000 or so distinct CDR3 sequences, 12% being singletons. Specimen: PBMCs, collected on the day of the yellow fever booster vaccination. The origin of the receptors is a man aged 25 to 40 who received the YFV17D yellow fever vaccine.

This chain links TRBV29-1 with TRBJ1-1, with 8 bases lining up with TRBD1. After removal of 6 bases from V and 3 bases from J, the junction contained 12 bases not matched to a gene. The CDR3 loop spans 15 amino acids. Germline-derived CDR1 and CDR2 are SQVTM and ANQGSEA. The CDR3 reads CSVSGPGTGYTEAFF. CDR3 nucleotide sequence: TGCAGCGTGTCGGGTCCCGGGACAGGTTACACTGAAGCTTTCTTT.

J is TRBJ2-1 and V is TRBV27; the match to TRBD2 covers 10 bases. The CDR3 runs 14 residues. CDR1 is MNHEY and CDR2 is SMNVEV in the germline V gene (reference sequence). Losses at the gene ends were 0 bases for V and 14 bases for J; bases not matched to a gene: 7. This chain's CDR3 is CASSLSGLAVFKFF. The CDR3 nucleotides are TGTGCCAGCAGTTTATCAGGACTAGCGGTTTTTAAGTTCTTC.

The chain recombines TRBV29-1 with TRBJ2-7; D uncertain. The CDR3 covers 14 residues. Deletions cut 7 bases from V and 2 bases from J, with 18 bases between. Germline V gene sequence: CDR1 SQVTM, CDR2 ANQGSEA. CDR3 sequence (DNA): TGCAGCGGGGGTGCGGCACGGCCCCCCTACGAGCAGTACTTC. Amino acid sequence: CSGGAARPPYEQYF.

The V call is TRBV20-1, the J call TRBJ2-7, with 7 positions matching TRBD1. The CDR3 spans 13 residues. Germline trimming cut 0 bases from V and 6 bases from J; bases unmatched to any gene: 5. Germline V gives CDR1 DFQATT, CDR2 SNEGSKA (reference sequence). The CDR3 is CSARDTGDGEQYF. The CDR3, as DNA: TGCAGTGCTAGAGACACAGGGGATGGCGAGCAGTACTTC.

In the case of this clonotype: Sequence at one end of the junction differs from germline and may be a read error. As DNA, the CDR3 is TGCAGTGGTAGAGGTGACAGGGGGCATTCGAGGGGCTACACCTTC. This translates into CSGRGDRGHSRGYTF. The chain has TRBV20-1 and TRBJ1-2; 10 positions agree with TRBD1. CDR1 is DFQATT, CDR2 SNEGSKA, per germline (reference sequence). The CDR3 totals 15 residues.

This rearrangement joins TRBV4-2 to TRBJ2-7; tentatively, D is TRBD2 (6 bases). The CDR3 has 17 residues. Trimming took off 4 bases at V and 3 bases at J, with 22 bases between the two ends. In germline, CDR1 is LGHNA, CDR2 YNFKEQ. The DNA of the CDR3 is TGTGCCAGCAGCCCCCCGCTTGGAGGGGACCCTTTCTACGAGCAGTACTTC. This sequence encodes CASSPPLGGDPFYEQYF.

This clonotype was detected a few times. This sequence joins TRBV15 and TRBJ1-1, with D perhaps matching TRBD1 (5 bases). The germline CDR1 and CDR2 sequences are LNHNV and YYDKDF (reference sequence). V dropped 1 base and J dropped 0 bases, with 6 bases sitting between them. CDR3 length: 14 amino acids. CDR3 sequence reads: CATSRGGMNTEAFF. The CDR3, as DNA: TGTGCCACCAGCAGAGGGGGGATGAACACTGAAGCTTTCTTT.

The CDR3 sequence: CASGGGLAGDTQYF. The CDR3 DNA reads TGTGCCAGCGGGGGGGGACTAGCGGGAGATACGCAGTATTTT. The chain has TRBV7-2 and TRBJ2-3, with 12 bases aligning to TRBD2. Germline V CDR1 and CDR2: SGHTA, FQGNSA. The CDR3 has 14 residues. V shed 8 bases, J shed 5 bases, and the junction held 5 bases outside the gene matches.

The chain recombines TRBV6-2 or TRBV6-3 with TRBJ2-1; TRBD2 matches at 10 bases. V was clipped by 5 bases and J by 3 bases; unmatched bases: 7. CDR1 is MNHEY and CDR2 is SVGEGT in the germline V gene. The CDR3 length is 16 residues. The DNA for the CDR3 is TGTGCCAGCAGTACTCCGACTAGCGGGTTCTACAATGAGCAGTTCTTC. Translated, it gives CASSTPTSGFYNEQFF.

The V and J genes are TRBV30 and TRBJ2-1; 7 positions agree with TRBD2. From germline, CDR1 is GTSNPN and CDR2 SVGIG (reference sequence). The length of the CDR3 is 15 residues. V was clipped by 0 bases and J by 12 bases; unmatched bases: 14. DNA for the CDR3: TGTGCCTGGAGTGTATCGTGGGAGGGCCGCCCAGGGCAGTTCTTC. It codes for CAWSVSWEGRPGQFF.

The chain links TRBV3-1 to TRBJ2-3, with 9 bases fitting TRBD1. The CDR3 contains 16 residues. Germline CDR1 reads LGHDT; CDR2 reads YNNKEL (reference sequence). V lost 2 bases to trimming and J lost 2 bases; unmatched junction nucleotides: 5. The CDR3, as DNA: TGTGCCAGCAGCCAACCCGGGACAGGGAACACAGATACGCAGTATTTT. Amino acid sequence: CASSQPGTGNTDTQYF.

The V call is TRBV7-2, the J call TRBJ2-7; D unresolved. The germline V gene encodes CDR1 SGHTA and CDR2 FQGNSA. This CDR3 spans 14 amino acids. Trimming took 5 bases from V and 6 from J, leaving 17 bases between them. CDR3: CASSHHSTVPEQYF. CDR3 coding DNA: TGTGCCAGCAGCCATCATTCGACGGTACCCGAGCAGTACTTC.

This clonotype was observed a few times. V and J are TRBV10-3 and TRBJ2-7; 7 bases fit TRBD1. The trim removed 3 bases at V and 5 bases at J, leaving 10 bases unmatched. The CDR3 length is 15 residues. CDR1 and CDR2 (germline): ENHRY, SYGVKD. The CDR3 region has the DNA TGTGCCATCAGTGACCAGACAGGGTCTGCCCACGAGCAGTACTTC. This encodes CAISDQTGSAHEQYF.

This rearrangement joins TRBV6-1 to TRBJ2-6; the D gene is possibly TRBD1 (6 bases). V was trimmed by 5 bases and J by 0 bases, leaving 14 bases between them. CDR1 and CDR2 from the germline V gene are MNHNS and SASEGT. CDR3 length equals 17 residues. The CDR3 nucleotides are TGTGCCAGCAGTCTAAGACAGGACTTCTCTGGGGCCAACGTCCTGACTTTC. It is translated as CASSLRQDFSGANVLTF.

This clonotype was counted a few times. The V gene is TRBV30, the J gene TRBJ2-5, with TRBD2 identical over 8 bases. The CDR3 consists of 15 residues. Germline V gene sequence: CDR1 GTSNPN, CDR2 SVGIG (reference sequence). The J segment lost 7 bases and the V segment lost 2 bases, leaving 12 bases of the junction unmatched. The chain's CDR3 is CAWSTREGVFGTQYF. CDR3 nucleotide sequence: TGTGCCTGGAGTACCCGGGAGGGAGTATTCGGGACCCAGTACTTC.

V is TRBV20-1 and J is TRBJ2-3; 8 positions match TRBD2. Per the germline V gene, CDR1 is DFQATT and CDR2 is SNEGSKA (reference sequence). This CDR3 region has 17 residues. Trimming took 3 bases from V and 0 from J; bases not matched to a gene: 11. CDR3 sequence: CSASSGGRILSTDTQYF. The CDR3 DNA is TGCAGTGCTAGTAGTGGCGGGAGGATACTAAGCACAGATACGCAGTATTTT.

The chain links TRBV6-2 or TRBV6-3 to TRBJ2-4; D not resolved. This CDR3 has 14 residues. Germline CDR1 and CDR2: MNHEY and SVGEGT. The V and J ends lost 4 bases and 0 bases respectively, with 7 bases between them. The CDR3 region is CASSFRAAKNIQYF. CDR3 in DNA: TGTGCCAGCAGTTTTCGGGCAGCCAAAAACATTCAGTACTTC.

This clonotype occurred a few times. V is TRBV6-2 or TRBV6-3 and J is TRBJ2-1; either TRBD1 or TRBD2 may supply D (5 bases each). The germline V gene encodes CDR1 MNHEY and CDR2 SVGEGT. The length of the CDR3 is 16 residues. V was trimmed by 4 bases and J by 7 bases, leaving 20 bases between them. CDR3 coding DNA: TGTGCCAGCAGTTCTTATCTACCGGGACGAAAGAATGAGCAGTTCTTC. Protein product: CASSSYLPGRKNEQFF.